This TCR beta chain was identified during a study of T-cell reconstitution after alpha-beta-depleted transplantation in children. This clonotype has ten or more counts. Preparation of the TCRbeta library used unique molecular identifiers. TCRdb used MiXCR to reprocess the PCR reads, holding one entry per CDR3 protein. The profile shows about 610,000 distinct CDR3 sequences, more than 9% of them singletons. Material: PBMCs from the stem cell graft donor, obtained from the stem cell graft. This TCR was recovered from a human donor who donated a stem cell graft to a child with acute myeloid leukemia.

The CDR3, as DNA: TGTGCCAGCAGCTTATTTGGAATCACTGAAGCTTTCTTT. As protein: CASSLFGITEAFF. V is TRBV7-3 and J is TRBJ1-1, with D uncertain. This CDR3 region has 13 residues. Looked up from germline, CDR1 is SGHTA and CDR2 is FQGTGA. V was shortened by 2 bases and J by 4 bases, with 8 bases between the two germline ends.